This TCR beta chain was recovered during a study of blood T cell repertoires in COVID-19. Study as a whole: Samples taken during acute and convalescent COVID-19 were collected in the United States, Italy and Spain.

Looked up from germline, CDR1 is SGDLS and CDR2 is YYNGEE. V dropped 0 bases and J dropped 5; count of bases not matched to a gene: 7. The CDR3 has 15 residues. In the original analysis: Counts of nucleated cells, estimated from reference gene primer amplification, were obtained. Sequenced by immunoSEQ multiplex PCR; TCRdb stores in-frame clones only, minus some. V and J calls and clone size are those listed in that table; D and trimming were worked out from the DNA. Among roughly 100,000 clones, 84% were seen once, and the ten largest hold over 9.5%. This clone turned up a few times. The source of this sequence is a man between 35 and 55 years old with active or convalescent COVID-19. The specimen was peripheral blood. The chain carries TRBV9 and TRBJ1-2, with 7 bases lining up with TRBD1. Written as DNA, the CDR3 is TGTGCCAGCAGCGTAGGTCAACAGGGGTCTTATGGCTACACCTTC. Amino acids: CASSVGQQGSYGYTF. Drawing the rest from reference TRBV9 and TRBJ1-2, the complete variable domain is DSGVTQTPKHLITATGQRVTLRCSPRSGDLSVYWYQQSLDQGLQFLIQYYNGEERAKGNILERFSAQQFPDLHSELNLSSLELGDSALYFCASSVGQQGSYGYTFGSGTRLTVV.